This TCR beta chain appears in the sequencing data of a study of CD8 T cells in ankylosing spondylitis. The V end was cut by 0 bases, the J end by 0 bases, with 28 bases between. CDR3 length: 21 residues. Germline CDR1 reads DFQATT; CDR2 reads SNEGSKA (reference sequence). Points on this clonotype: Its cognate antigen is unknown.

Quantitative 5'-RACE was performed with molecular barcodes, and it yielded the TCR beta libraries. TCRdb passed the 5' RACE reads through MiXCR, listing each CDR3 protein once. Of 150,000 to 200,000 distinct CDR3 sequences in the sample, 11% were seen once. Broader study findings: Significantly higher representation of disease-linked clones was reported for matched ankylosing spondylitis synovial fluid.

The sequence was obtained from a male donor with ankylosing spondylitis or in good health (not recorded which). Sequencing was performed on blood, either unsorted or a sorted T cell fraction (not recorded which). This rearrangement joins TRBV20-1 to TRBJ2-3; the D gene is possibly TRBD2 (6 bases). The CDR3 region has the DNA TGCAGTGCTAGAGATAAAAAATGGCTAGCGCGCGCCCTCACTAGCACAGATACGCAGTATTTT. This codes for CSARDKKWLARALTSTDTQYF.